Sequencing of this TCR beta chain was carried out in a study of shared clonotypes between healthy human individuals. Only in-frame clones appear in the TCRdb table, and some are missing; sequencing was by immunoSEQ multiplex PCR. This table holds over a million clones, around 95% found once. V was cut by 4 bases and J by 5 bases, with 28 bases left in between. The CDR3 is 18 amino acids. Per the germline V gene, CDR1 is SGHRS and CDR2 is YFSETQ. The clonotype originates from a man aged 25 to 40 in good health. Sequencing was done on a sample of naive CD4+ T cells sorted from blood. Subset here: CD45RA+ positively selected. The genes are TRBV5-1 and TRBJ2-7; D perhaps matches TRBD1 (6 bases). This CDR3 is CASSRGLTTGIRWDEQYF. The CDR3, as DNA: TGCGCCAGCAGCCGGGGTTTAACTACAGGGATTCGATGGGACGAGCAGTACTTC.